The text below deals with one T cell receptor beta chain. No cognate antigen has been identified for it. No clone much larger than this one lies a single base away; base qualities are absent. The sample originates from a study of cytomegalovirus exposure and HLA in healthy donors (dated by TCRdb to the late 2010s). Regarding the complete study: An earlier analysis of under 600 of the donors reported 276 Gb of sequence data and about 100 million unique TCR beta sequences from about 200 million T cells. Because of strong linkage in the cohort, roughly five DR-DQ haplotypes were treated as single units for association and clustering. A later analysis re-examined previously published TCR beta repertoires from 600 to 700 donors and added high-resolution HLA genotyping to investigate patterns of TCR occurrence. An earlier analysis of more than 450 of the donors used high-throughput TCR beta sequencing to judge whether each TCR beta V gene segment behaved as functional or pseudogenic. A later genetic analysis used genome-wide SNP genotypes for about 55% of the 666 donors, treating that subset as a discovery cohort. Using immunosequencing, the study profiled T cell repertoires from roughly 650 subjects and related those repertoires to cytomegalovirus serostatus. Typing coverage varied by locus: roughly 629-630 donors for A, B, C, DRB1 and DQB1; roughly 560 for DQA1; over 600 for DPA1; around 450 for DPB1. Of the roughly 400 genotyped donors, over 65% fell in the genetic ancestry cluster associated with self-reported Caucasian donors. Every discovery cohort repertoire had been produced on one sequencing platform. Both class I and class II loci were covered by HLA typing, at four-digit resolution. Rather than using new phenotypic data, the later analysis identified candidate immune exposures from TCR beta sequences and from how often those sequences occurred across donors. The study was designed to test whether signatures of past pathogen exposure could be identified by cataloging public T cell receptors. To predict cytomegalovirus infection status, the study brought together high-throughput TCR immunosequencing, statistical association of individual TCRs with disease status, and machine learning. Across roughly 420 genotyped donors of the cohort, an average of about 220,000 unique TCR beta nucleotide sequences per donor were sequenced, and 15% to 20% of those sequences were non-productive. Donor age, sex, ethnicity and CMV serostatus were compiled alongside the repertoire data. A separate validation cohort of more than 100 different subjects was used in addition to the 666-subject first cohort. An early release that covered about 600 HLA-typed donors contained approximately 320 gigabases of sequencing data and tens of millions of unique TCR sequences. Study-wide findings and limitations: This cohort had only TCR beta chains sequenced, and the lack of alpha or paired-chain data limited which features could be detected. According to a later analysis, most CMV-associated TCR beta chains appeared to be HLA-restricted, and the HLA associations seemed to be driven largely by CMV exposure. In the study, 164 TCR beta chains were listed as associated with cytomegalovirus. The sequencing pipeline was judged likely to have produced a cluster of highly shared sequence variants as a technical artifact. Specific HLA alleles were associated with some 15,000 TCR beta sequences at a false discovery rate of 0.05 in a later analysis. In a later analysis, the rate of TCR association differed among HLA loci, with DRB1 alleles having the most associated TCRs and HLA-C alleles having the fewest. In vitro tests confirmed that a few of the cytomegalovirus-associated TCR beta chains recognize cytomegalovirus antigens. CMV serostatus was the only immune exposure information available for the cohort. Cytomegalovirus status was reported to be diagnosed by the classifier with high specificity and sensitivity in both the original and validation cohorts. The presence/absence analyses assumed that sequencing depth was roughly uniform across donors, and that assumption may not be true. Because HLA typing was missing for some donors at each locus, association tests included only the typed subset. Most TCR sequences were observed very rarely across donors, whereas some public TCRs were present in many individuals. Because the 87-base-pair reads could not distinguish some IMGT-functional V segments, including TRBV6-2 and TRBV6-3, those segments were excluded. Compared with the approximately 700-donor mean, donors in an Asian-associated ancestry cluster had fewer N-insertions in productive TCRs, according to a later genetic analysis. Correlated functional status among segregating V segments might reflect linkage disequilibrium, but an unknown experimental factor could not be ruled out. A later genetic analysis associated a missense DCLRE1C variant with V-gene and J-gene trimming of TCR beta chains, and an independent cohort replicated the association. The earlier analysis of about 600 of the donors excluded some 16 rarely observed V segments, including chromosome 9 orphons, because counts were too low. Broadly in line with IMGT annotations, most TCR beta V segments showed up in productive rearrangements about 90% or about 30% of the time in an earlier analysis of approximately 600 of the donors. A further reported finding was that TCR beta sequences accurately predicted the HLA-A and HLA-B alleles for most subjects in the first cohort. The authors suggested that the approach could potentially be extended to other disease states and immunological phenotypes. Strong co-occurrence of HLA alleles, especially DR and DQ, made assigning TCR associations to individual alleles difficult. Compared with equally common non-associated chains, HLA-associated TCR beta chains in a later analysis were more clonally expanded and had lower generation probabilities. In a later analysis, several top co-occurrence clusters were reported to appear linked to parvovirus B19, influenza, CMV and Epstein-Barr virus.

Between the V and J ends, shortened by 5 bases and 4 bases respectively, the junction contains 21 bases. Reading the germline V gene gives CDR1 SGHRS and CDR2 YFSETQ. Taken from cysteine to phenylalanine, the CDR3 has 16 residues. The only DNA kept is the CDR3, 48 bases in frame from the first base. In total, just over 650 healthy bone marrow donors made up the cohort. All cohort members were sampled while nominally healthy, although unrecorded immune exposures were likely present. The donor tested CMV seropositive and was one of the 289 seropositive cohort members. Each donor provided a peripheral blood sample, and peripheral blood mononuclear cells were used for TCR beta sequencing. Genomic DNA was extracted from the blood cell samples with the Qiagen DNeasy Blood Extraction Kit. Libraries were prepared through the immunoSEQ multiplex PCR assay. A mixture of 60 forward primers for TCR Vbeta segments and 13 reverse primers for TCR Jbeta segments was used in the multiplex PCR. A multiplex PCR assay on genomic DNA amplified the CDR3 region of rearranged TCR beta genes. The amplified TCR beta libraries were sequenced on the Illumina HiSeq System as 87-base-pair reads. From the authors' description of their analysis: A later analysis tallied around 82 million unique TCR beta chains across the 610 or so repertoires, and about 10 million of those chains were shared by two or more donors. Raw reads were error-corrected and collapsed into unique sequences with a nearest-neighbor algorithm that merged closely related sequences to remove PCR and sequencing errors. CDR3 sequences were aligned to IMGT reference sequences to assign V, D and J gene segments. For a sequence to be retained, a match of at least six nucleotides to both a V gene segment and a J gene segment was required. Rearrangements were called productive when the CDR3 lacked stop codons and stayed in frame with V and J; all others were non-productive. Following IMGT convention, CDR3 was defined as the stretch from the second conserved V-encoded cysteine to the conserved J-encoded phenylalanine. In an earlier analysis of approximately 500 of the donors, sequences lacking an unambiguous match to a single V gene segment were excluded. In an earlier analysis of approximately 500 of the donors, a V segment was called functional when productive rearrangements were above 56.7%, and segregating when the standard deviation between donors exceeded 5%. To diagnose cytomegalovirus status from the catalog of TCR beta chain sequences, a statistical classification framework was built. In a later analysis, TCR nucleotide sequences were compared against IMGT/GENE-DB human TR gene sequences so that V and J genes could be assigned. In a later analysis, CDR3 sequences and most-parsimonious VDJ recombination scenarios were assigned using the TCRdist pipeline. In a later analysis, every TCR beta chain was defined by the combination of its CDR3 amino acid sequence and its V-gene family, and reads without a unique V-gene family were dropped. In a later analysis, fewer than 600 highly shared, low-generation-probability nucleotide sequences were removed to address suspected cross-contamination and a sequencing artifact. A later analysis calculated a clonal expansion index for each public chain from normalized within-repertoire ranks of inferred template counts. In a later analysis, generation probabilities were computed using a VDJ recombination model fitted to out-of-frame rearrangements, and the results were checked against IGoR. In a later analysis, TCR-TCR, TCR-HLA and TCR-CMV co-occurrence was scored with hypergeometric tests, and a repertoire-size bias correction was applied to TCR pairs. False discovery rates were estimated in a later analysis by permuting HLA or CMV assignments 20 times. In a later analysis, co-occurring TCRs were grouped with DBSCAN, and TCRdist sequence similarity was added when clustering was performed within HLA-allele-positive subsets. Repertoires with fewer than 30,000 or more than 120,000 public chains, plus five repertoires with anomalous nucleotide sharing, were excluded from co-occurrence clustering. TCRdb stores this immuneACCESS table with in-frame sequences only. Part of the clones is absent; in the studies checked, under half of the shortfall reflects unresolved V genes, and no reason is known for the rest. That table furnishes V, J and clone size, whereas the DNA furnished D and trimming. A total of about 160,000 clones appear in this sample, roughly 80% of them only once. The ten top clones hold approximately 7% of the sample.

This chain is built from TRBV5-1 and TRBJ1-2, with a tentative D gene TRBD1 over 6 matching bases. Sequences were obtained from PBMCs. This clonotype was sampled from a woman under 40 in good health and CMV-seropositive. The sequenced DNA: TGCGCCAGCAGACTAGGACAGCCCTTCTCTTCCTATGGCTACACCTTC. It translates to CASRLGQPFSSYGYTF.